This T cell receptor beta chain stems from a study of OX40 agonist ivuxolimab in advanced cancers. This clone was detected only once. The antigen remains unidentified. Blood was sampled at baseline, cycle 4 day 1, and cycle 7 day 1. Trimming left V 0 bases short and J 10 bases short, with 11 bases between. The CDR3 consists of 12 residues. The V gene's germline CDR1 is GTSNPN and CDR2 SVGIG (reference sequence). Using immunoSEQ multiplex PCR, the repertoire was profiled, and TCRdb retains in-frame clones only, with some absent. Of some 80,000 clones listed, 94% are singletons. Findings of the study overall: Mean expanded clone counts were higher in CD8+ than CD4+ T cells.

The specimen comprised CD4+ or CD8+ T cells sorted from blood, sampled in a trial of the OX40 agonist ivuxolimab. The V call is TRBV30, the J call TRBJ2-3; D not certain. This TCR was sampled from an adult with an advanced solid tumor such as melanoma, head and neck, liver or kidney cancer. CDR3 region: CAWSVPRGSQYF. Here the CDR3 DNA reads TGTGCCTGGAGTGTACCCCGCGGTTCGCAGTATTTT.